The table lists the clone carrying this T cell receptor beta chain with a few counts. Its antigen remains unidentified. Looked up from germline, CDR1 is SGHTA and CDR2 is FQGTGA. CDR3 length: 13 residues. The V and J ends lost 5 bases and 5 bases respectively, with 12 bases between them. This specimen belongs to a study of T cells in Graves' hyperthyroidism and ophthalmopathy. Regarding the study as a whole: A model built on 13 V-J features separated ophthalmopathy from stable hyperthyroidism. Blood shared most expanded thyroid clonotypes above 0.001.

Patients were excluded because of uncontrolled infection, other autoimmune disease, pregnancy or lactation. Isolation of PBMCs was performed on around 9.4 ml fresh peripheral blood. Amplified TCR beta CDR3 regions came from RNA transcripts. In the first-round RT-PCR of the TCR CDR3, the HTBI primer set was used. TCRdb reprocessed the multiplex PCR reads via MiXCR and lists one record per CDR3 protein. The table shows hundreds of thousands of distinct CDR3 sequences, with roughly 14% occurring only once. The specimen sequenced was blood. The V call is TRBV7-3, the J call TRBJ1-1; D call uncertain. The sequence derives from a young man with Graves' ophthalmopathy. This CDR3 reads CASSPLGGTEAFF. CDR3 coding DNA: TGTGCCAGCAGCCCTCTTGGAGGGACTGAAGCTTTCTTT.